This T cell receptor beta chain was retrieved from a study of blood T cell repertoires in COVID-19 (dated by TCRdb to about 2020). Study-level background: Samples covering the acute and convalescent phases of COVID-19 were provided by collaborators in the United States, Italy and Spain. Nearly every sample came with metadata listing a de-identified subject ID, COVID-19 status, age in years and sex. The prospective study material was composed of cDNA or gDNA derived from T cells, B-cell-depleted T cells, or PBMCs. Subjects who had been exposed to COVID-19, were actively infected with it, or had recovered from it provided the deeply sampled blood TCRbeta repertoires that made up the dataset. A freely available public database, intended as a resource for researchers studying the immune response to SARS-CoV-2, is where the repertoires were released. Samples were obtained from the ongoing ImmuneRACE study (first 160 participants) and from 1,254 subjects provided by 6 global collaborators. Where HLA class I and class II types were available, the types were taken from metadata supplied by the sample provider, not from assay-based typing. On the study overall, not on this receptor specifically: How much clinical and demographic metadata was included differed by source and by participant, and the metadata was provided uncurated.

The immunoSEQ Assay, a bias-controlled multiplex PCR, was used to amplify TCRbeta CDR3 regions from genomic DNA. Processing in the source paper ran as follows. Within the assay, amplification of reference gene primers was used to estimate how many nucleated cells each sample contained. To quantify the absolute abundance of each unique TCRbeta CDR3 rearrangement, sequence reads were collapsed and filtered. For each sample, productive Simpson clonality was calculated by taking the square root of Simpson's diversity index across productive rearrangements. Held by TCRdb, this immuneACCESS table contains in-frame sequences only and omits some clones. Under half of the omission traces to an unresolved V gene where checked; the cause of the rest is unknown. V, J and clone size are taken as reported in that table, and D and trimming were inferred from the DNA itself. The sample includes approximately 220,000 clones, with around 85% observed a single time. Roughly 1.3% of the sample rests with the top ten.

Participants in the prospective study were enrolled through a virtual design, were aged roughly 18 to 100 years, and lived in approximately 24 United States geographic areas. In the prospective study, cohorts were assigned on the basis of participant-reported clinical history obtained from a screening survey and a study questionnaire. Each participant in the prospective study had whole blood, serum and a nasopharyngeal or oropharyngeal swab collected by mobile phlebotomists. Participants in the prospective study had the option to provide additional blood draws and questionnaires over a roughly 2-month period. Before DNA extraction, blood samples from the prospective study were shipped at room temperature or frozen. About this clone: Its antigen is not yet known. No qualities accompany the bases; no much larger clone lies one base away.

V is cut back by 6 bases and J by 0 bases, with 3 bases in the junction unmatched. For CDR1 and CDR2, the germline V gene lists MDHEN and SYDVKM. Counted from cysteine to phenylalanine, this CDR3 has 15 amino acids. Only CDR3 DNA is held: 45 bases, read in frame from base 1. Sequences were obtained from PBMCs or T cells enriched from blood (not recorded which). The sequence derives from a woman in her 40s with acute COVID-19. The sequence is built from TRBV28 and TRBJ2-7; 12 bases in the middle match TRBD2. The base sequence is TGTGCCAGCAGCAGGACTAGCGGGGACTCCTACGAGCAGTACTTC. Its protein reads: CASSRTSGDSYEQYF. The variable domain in full, with residues beyond the CDR3 obtained from the reference TRBV28 and TRBJ2-7 genes, is DVKVTQSSRYLVKRTGEKVFLECVQDMDHENMFWYRQDPGLGLRLIYFSYDVKMKEKGDIPEGYSVSREKKERFSLILESASTNQTSMYLCASSRTSGDSYEQYFGPGTRLTVT.